This TCR beta chain was recorded in a study of post-analysis software for immune sequencing data. Study conclusions and caveats: Diversity measured as normalized Chao1 was significantly lower in multiple sclerosis patients than in controls. Elevated frequency relative to controls characterized several TRBV segments in patients, TRBV5-6, TRBV5-1 and TRBV20-1 among them. Same-batch samples co-clustered strongly by F measure.

The CDR3 is made up of 15 amino acids. The germline V gene has CDR1 SSHAT and CDR2 FNYEAQ (reference sequence). Researchers reported that TCR beta cDNA libraries carried unique molecular identifiers. TCRdb called the PCR reads again in MiXCR, with one record for every CDR3 protein. Among more than 450,000 distinct CDR3 sequences listed, roughly 45% were seen once. With regard to this clonotype: The antigen remains undetermined. At one boundary the junction diverges from the germline segment, which might be a read error.

Material: blood. This sequence was found in a girl between 10 and 17 years old with multiple sclerosis. V is TRBV7-7 and J is TRBJ2-3; TRBD1 matches 9 bases. The CDR3 protein is CASSSTGGSTDTQYF. CDR3 coding DNA: TGTGCTAGCAGCTCCACAGGGGGCTCCACAGATACGCAGTATTTT. Full variable domain (missing parts from reference TRBV7-7 and TRBJ2-3): GAGVSQSPRYKVTKRGQDVTLRCDPISSHATLYWYQQALGQGPEFLTYFNYEAQPDKSGLPSDRFSAERPEGSISTLTIQRTEQRDSAMYRCASSSTGGSTDTQYFGPGTRLTVL.